Ten or more counts support the clone carrying this T cell receptor (beta chain). Antigen unknown. Using RNA transcripts as the source, TCR beta CDR3 regions were amplified. An initial round of RT-PCR targeting the TCR CDR3 relied on the HTBI primer set. TCRdb re-called the multiplex PCR reads through MiXCR, storing one row per CDR3 protein. Here the sample spans 300,000 to 350,000 distinct CDR3 sequences, about 15% being singletons. The V end lost 5 bases, the J end lost 0 bases, and 4 bases lay between the germline ends. Germline CDR1 reads SGHAT; CDR2 reads FQNNGV. This CDR3 contains 12 residues. The data were obtained in a study of T cells in Graves' hyperthyroidism and ophthalmopathy. Overall study: Once the initial diagnosis was made, peripheral blood was obtained before any treatment. Whole-study findings and limits: Expanded thyroid clonotypes (above 0.001) were mostly also found in blood. Stable hyperthyroidism was told apart from ophthalmopathy by a model built on 13 V-J features.

V is TRBV11-2 and J is TRBJ1-2; D not resolved. This receptor was taken from a woman in her 30s with Graves' hyperthyroidism. The sequenced sample consisted of blood. The CDR3 loop is CASSHSNYGYTF. The DNA of the CDR3 is TGTGCCAGCAGCCATTCTAACTATGGCTACACCTTC.